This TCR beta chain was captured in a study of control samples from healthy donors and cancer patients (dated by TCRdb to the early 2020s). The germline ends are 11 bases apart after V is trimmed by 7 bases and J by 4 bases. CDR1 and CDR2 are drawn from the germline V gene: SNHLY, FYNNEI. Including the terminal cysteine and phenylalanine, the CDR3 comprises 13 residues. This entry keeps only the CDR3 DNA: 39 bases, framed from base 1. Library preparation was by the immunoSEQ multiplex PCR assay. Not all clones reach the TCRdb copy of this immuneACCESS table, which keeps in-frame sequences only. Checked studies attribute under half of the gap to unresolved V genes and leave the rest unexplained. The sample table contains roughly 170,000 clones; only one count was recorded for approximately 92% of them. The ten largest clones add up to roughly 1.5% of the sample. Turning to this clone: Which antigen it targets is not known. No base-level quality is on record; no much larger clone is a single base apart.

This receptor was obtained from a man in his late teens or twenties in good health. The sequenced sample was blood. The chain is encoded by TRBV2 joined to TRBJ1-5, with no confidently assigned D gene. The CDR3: CASNQGLNQPQHF. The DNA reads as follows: TGTGCCAGCAATCAAGGGCTAAATCAGCCCCAGCATTTT.